The rows below give T cell receptor beta chains drawn from one sample of a study of blood T cell repertoires in COVID-19. The protocol was immunoSEQ multiplex PCR, while the TCRdb copy is restricted to in-frame clones and leaves out a portion. The sample has roughly 20,000 clones, about nine tenths seen once. What was sequenced was peripheral blood. These receptors were obtained from a human donor with active COVID-19. The donor label of this sample is uncertain. The CDR3 runs from the conserved cysteine through the conserved F or W. A D gene is named only where the DNA matches it firmly.

J,V,D,CDR3
TRBJ2-3,TRBV29-1,NA,CSVVGPTPTDTQYF
TRBJ1-1,TRBV29-1,NA,CSGLRVANTEAFF
TRBJ2-2,TRBV7-2,TRBD1,CASSLVRDRVTGELFF
TRBJ1-5,TRBV6-1,NA,CASSEAAGQPQHF
TRBJ2-7,TRBV14,TRBD1,CASSQGDRGLSLQYF
TRBJ1-2,TRBV18,NA,CASTPGPPTNYGYTF
TRBJ2-7,TRBV20-1,NA,CSARSGHEQYF
TRBJ1-1,TRBV27,TRBD1,CASRATGDGFTEAFF
TRBJ2-3,TRBV6-5,NA,CASSLAGTDTQYF
TRBJ1-1,TRBV19,NA,CASMTEMNTEAFF
TRBJ2-5,TRBV19,NA,CASKPGRVGAAETQYF
TRBJ1-1,TRBV5-4,NA,CASSLGGTGEAFF
TRBJ1-1,TRBV6-4,NA,CASRKQGSDTEAFF
TRBJ2-3,TRBV7-2,NA,CASSRDTDTQYF
TRBJ1-2,TRBV6-5,TRBD1,CASTRQGHYGYTF
TRBJ2-3,TRBV29-1,NA,CSVKRLTDTQYF
TRBJ1-2,TRBV9,NA,CASSVDRNYGYTF
TRBJ2-7,TRBV7-9,NA,CASSSTGFYEQYF
TRBJ2-2,TRBV5-1,TRBD1,CASSVGTGRSGELFF
TRBJ2-7,TRBV7-9,NA,CASSWSSYEQYF
TRBJ2-7,TRBV20-1,TRBD2,CSASNWAGDYEGQYF
TRBJ2-7,TRBV3-1/TRBV3-2,TRBD2,CASSQAGGYEQYF
TRBJ2-1,TRBV5-1,TRBD2,CASTNGGEYNEQFF
TRBJ1-3,TRBV3-1/TRBV3-2,NA,CASRANRTFSGNTIYF
TRBJ1-4,TRBV19,TRBD1,CASSLDRGANEKLFF